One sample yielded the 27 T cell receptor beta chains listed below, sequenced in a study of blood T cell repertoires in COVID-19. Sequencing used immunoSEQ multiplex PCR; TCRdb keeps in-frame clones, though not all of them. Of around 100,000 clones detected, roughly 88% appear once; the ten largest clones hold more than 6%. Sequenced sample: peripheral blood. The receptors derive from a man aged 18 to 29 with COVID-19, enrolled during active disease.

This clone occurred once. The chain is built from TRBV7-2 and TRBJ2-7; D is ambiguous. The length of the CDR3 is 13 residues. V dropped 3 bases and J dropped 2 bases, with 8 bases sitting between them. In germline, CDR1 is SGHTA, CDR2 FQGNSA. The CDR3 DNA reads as TGTGCCAGCAGCTTGGCGGTCCCCTACGAGCAGTACTTC. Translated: CASSLAVPYEQYF.

CDR3 sequence reads: CASSQSRTGLNEKLFF. The CDR3 DNA is TGCGCCAGCAGTCAATCGAGGACAGGGTTGAATGAAAAACTGTTTTTT. V gene TRBV23-1 combines with J gene TRBJ1-4, with TRBD1 identical over 8 bases. TRBV23-1 is known as an ORF, though its function is uncertain. The CDR3 extends over 16 amino acids. The V and J ends lost 0 bases and 5 bases, in that order; junction bases with no gene match: 5.

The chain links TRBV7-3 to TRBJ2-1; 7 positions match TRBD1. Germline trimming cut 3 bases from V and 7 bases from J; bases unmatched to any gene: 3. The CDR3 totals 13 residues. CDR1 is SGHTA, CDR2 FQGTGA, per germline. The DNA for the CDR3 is TGTGCCAGCAGCTTTAACAGGGGAAATGAGCAGTTCTTC. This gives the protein CASSFNRGNEQFF.

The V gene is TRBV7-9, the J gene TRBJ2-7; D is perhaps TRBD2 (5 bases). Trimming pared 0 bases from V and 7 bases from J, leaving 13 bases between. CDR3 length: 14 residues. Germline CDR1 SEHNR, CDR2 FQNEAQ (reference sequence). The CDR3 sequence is CASSLAPGSREQYF. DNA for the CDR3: TGTGCCAGCAGCTTAGCCCCGGGGAGTAGGGAGCAGTACTTC. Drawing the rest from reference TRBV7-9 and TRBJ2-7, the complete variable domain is DTGVSQNPRHKITKRGQNVTFRCDPISEHNRLYWYRQTLGQGPEFLTYFQNEAQLEKSRLLSDRFSAERPKGSFSTLEIQRTEQGDSAMYLCASSLAPGSREQYFGPGTRLTVT.

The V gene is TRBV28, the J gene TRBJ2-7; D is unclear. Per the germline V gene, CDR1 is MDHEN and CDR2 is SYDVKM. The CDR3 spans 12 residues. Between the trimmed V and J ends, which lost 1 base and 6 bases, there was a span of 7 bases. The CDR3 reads CASSLLRSEQYF. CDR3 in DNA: TGTGCCAGCAGTTTATTGCGGAGCGAGCAGTACTTC. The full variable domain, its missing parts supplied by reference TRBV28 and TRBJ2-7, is DVKVTQSSRYLVKRTGEKVFLECVQDMDHENMFWYRQDPGLGLRLIYFSYDVKMKEKGDIPEGYSVSREKKERFSLILESASTNQTSMYLCASSLLRSEQYFGPGTRLTVT.

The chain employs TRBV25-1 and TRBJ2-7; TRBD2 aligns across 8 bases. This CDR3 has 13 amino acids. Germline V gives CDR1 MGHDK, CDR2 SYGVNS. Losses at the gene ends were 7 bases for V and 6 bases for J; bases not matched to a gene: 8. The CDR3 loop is CASTTAGEREQYF. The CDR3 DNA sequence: TGTGCCAGCACAACAGCGGGAGAGCGCGAGCAGTACTTC.

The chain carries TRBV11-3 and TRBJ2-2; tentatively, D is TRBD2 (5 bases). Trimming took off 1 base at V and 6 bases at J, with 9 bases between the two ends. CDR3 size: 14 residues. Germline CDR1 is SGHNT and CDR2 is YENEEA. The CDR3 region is CASSLARASGELFF. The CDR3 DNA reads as TGTGCCAGCAGCTTAGCGAGGGCCTCCGGGGAGCTGTTTTTT.

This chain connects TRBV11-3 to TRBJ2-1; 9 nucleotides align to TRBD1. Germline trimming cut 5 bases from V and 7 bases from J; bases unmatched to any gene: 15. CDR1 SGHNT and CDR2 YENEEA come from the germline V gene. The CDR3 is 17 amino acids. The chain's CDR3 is CASSPYTSGTGRNEQFF. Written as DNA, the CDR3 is TGTGCCAGCAGCCCCTATACCTCCGGGACAGGGAGAAATGAGCAGTTCTTC.

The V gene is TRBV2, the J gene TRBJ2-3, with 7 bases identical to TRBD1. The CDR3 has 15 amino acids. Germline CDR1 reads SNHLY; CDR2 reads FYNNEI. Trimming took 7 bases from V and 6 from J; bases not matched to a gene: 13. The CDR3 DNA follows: TGTGCCAGCATGGACCCTTTACAGGGGAAGGATACGCAGTATTTT. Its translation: CASMDPLQGKDTQYF.

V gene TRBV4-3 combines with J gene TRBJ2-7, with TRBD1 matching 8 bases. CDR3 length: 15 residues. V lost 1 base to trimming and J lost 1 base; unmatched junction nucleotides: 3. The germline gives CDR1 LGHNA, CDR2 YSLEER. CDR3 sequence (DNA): TGCGCCAGCAGCCAAGCACAGGGGGAATCCTACGAGCAGTACTTC. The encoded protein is CASSQAQGESYEQYF.

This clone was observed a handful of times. CDR3 amino acids: CASSQLDRRHGYTF. Written as DNA, the CDR3 is TGTGCCAGCAGCCAATTAGACAGGCGTCATGGCTACACCTTC. The chain has TRBV3-1 (or the pseudogene TRBV3-2) and TRBJ1-2; D possibly corresponds to TRBD1 (6 bases). From germline, CDR1 is LGHDT and CDR2 YNNKEL (reference sequence). V lost 2 bases to trimming and J lost 6 bases, with 13 bases between them. This CDR3 has 14 amino acids.

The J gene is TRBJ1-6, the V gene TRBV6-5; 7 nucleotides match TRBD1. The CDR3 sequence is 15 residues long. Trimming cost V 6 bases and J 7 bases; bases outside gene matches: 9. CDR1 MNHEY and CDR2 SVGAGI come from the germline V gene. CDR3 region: CASSAPGGQNSPLHF. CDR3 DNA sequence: TGTGCCAGCAGCGCACCAGGGGGTCAAAATTCACCCCTCCACTTT.

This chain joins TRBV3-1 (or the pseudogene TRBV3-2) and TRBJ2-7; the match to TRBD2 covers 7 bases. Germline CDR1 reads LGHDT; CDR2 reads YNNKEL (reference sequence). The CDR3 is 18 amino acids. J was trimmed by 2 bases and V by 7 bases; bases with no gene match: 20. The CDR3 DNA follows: TGTGCCAGCACCCCCCACCCCGGGAGGACACCTCGCCCCTACGAGCAGTACTTC. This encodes CASTPHPGRTPRPYEQYF.

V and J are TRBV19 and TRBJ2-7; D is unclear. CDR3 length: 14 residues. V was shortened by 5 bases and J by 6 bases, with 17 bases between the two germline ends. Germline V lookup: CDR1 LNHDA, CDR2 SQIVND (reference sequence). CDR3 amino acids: CASSLNGALFEQYF. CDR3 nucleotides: TGTGCCAGTAGTCTCAACGGAGCCCTCTTCGAGCAGTACTTC.

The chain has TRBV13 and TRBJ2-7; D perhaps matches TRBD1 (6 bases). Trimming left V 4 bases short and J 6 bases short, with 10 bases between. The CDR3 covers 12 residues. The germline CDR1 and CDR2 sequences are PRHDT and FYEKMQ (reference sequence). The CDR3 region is CASSSTGFEQYF. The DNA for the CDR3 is TGTGCCAGCAGCTCAACAGGGTTCGAGCAGTACTTC.

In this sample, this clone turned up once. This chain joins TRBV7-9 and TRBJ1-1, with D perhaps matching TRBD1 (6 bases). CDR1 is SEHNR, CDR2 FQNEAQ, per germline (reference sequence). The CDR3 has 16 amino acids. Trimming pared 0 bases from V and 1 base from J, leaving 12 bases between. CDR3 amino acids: CASSLAGRGTNTEAFF. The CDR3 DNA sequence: TGTGCCAGCAGCTTAGCGGGGAGGGGGACGAACACTGAAGCTTTCTTT.

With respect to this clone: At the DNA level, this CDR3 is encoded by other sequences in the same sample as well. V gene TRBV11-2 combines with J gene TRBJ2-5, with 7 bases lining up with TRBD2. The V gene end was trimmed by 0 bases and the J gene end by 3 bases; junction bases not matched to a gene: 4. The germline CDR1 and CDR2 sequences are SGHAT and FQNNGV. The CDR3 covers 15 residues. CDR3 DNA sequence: TGTGCCAGCAGCTTAGATGGCCTAGCGGAAGAGACCCAGTACTTC. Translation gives CASSLDGLAEETQYF.

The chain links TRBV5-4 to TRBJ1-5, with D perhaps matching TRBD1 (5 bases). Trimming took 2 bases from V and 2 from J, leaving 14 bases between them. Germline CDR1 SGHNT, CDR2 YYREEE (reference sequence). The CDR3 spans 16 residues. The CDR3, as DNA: TGTGCCAGCAGCTTCGGAGGGGCGCTCGGCAATCAGCCCCAGCATTTT. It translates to CASSFGGALGNQPQHF.

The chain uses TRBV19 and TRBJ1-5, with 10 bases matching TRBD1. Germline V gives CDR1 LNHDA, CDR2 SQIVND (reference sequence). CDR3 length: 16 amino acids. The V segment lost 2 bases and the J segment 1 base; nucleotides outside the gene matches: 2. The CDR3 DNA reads TGTGCCAGTAGTATAAGACAGGGGGCAAGCAATCAGCCCCAGCATTTT. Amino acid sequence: CASSIRQGASNQPQHF. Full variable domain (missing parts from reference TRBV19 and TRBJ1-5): DGGITQSPKYLFRKEGQNVTLSCEQNLNHDAMYWYRQDPGQGLRLIYYSQIVNDFQKGDIAEGYSVSREKKESFPLTVTSAQKNPTAFYLCASSIRQGASNQPQHFGDGTRLSIL.

CDR3 region: CASKEGGSEKLFF. CDR3 DNA: TGTGCCAGCAAGGAGGGGGGGAGTGAAAAACTGTTTTTT. The V call is TRBV28, the J call TRBJ1-4, with D maybe TRBD1 (6 bases). CDR3 length equals 13 residues. CDR1 and CDR2 (germline): MDHEN, SYDVKM. Between the trimmed V and J ends, which lost 7 bases and 7 bases, there was a span of 13 bases.

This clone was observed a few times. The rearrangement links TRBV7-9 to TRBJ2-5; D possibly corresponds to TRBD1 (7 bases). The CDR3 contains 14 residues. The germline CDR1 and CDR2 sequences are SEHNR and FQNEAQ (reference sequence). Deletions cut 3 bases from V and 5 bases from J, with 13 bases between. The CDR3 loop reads CASSFLTGRETQYF. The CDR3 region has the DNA TGTGCCAGCAGCTTTTTGACAGGGAGGGAGACCCAGTACTTC.

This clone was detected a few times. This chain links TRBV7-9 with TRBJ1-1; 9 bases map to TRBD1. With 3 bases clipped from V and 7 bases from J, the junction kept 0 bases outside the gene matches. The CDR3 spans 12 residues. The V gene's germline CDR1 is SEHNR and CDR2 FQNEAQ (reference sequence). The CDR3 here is CASSLGQGEAFF. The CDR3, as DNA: TGTGCCAGCAGCTTGGGACAGGGTGAAGCTTTCTTT.

The CDR3 sequence is CASSQDRTAGETQYF. The CDR3 DNA is TGTGCCAGCAGCCAAGATAGGACCGCAGGGGAGACCCAGTACTTC. V gene TRBV14 combines with J gene TRBJ2-5; a possible D gene is TRBD1 (5 bases). The CDR3 loop spans 15 amino acids. The germline V and J ends were trimmed by 0 bases and 5 bases, with 13 bases remaining between them. CDR1 and CDR2 (germline): SGHDN, FVKESK.

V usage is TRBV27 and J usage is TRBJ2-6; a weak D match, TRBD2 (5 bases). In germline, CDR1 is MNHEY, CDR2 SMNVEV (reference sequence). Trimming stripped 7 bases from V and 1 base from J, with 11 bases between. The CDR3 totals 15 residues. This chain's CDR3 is CASTLTRSGANVLTF. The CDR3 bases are TGTGCCAGCACCTTAACTAGATCTGGGGCCAACGTCCTGACTTTC.

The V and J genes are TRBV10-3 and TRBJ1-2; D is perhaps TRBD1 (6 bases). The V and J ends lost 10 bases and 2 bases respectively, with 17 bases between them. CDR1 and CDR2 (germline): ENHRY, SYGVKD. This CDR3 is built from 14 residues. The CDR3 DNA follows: TGTGCCACCTCCGGGACAACCCAAAACTATGGCTACACCTTC. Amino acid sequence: CATSGTTQNYGYTF.

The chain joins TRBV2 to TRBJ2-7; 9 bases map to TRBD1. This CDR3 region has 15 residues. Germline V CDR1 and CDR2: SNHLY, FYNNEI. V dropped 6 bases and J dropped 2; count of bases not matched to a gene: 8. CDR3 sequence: CASSHPGQGPYEQYF. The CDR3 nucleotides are TGTGCCAGCAGCCATCCGGGACAGGGACCCTACGAGCAGTACTTC.

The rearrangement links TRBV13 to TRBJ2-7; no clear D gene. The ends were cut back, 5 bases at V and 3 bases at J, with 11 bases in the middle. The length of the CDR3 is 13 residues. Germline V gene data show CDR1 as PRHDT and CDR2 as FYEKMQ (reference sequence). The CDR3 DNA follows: TGTGCCAGCAGCCTTGGGCCGAGCTACGAGCAGTACTTC. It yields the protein CASSLGPSYEQYF.